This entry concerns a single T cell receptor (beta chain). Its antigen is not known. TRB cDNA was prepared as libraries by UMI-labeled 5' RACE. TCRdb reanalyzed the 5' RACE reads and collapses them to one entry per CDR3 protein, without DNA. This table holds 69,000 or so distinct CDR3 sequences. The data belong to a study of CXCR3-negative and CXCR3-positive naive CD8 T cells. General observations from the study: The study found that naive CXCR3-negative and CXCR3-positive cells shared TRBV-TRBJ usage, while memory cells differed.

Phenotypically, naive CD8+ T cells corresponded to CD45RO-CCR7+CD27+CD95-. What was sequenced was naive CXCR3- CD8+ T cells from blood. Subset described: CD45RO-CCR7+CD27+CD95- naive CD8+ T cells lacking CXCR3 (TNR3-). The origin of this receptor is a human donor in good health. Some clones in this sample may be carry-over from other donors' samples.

The CDR3 region is CASSVGTANEKLFF. The V gene is TRBV7-9, the J gene TRBJ1-4. Per germline, CDR1 SEHNR and CDR2 FQNEAQ (reference sequence). The CDR3 length is 14 residues. The complete variable domain, with remaining parts taken from reference TRBV7-9 and TRBJ1-4, reads DTGVSQNPRHKITKRGQNVTFRCDPISEHNRLYWYRQTLGQGPEFLTYFQNEAQLEKSRLLSDRFSAERPKGSFSTLEIQRTEQGDSAMYLCASSVGTANEKLFFGSGTQLSVL.